This TCR beta chain was obtained from a study of cytomegalovirus exposure and HLA in healthy donors. Points on this clone: Antigen specificity is unknown.

Findings of the study overall: In a later analysis, an Asian-associated ancestry cluster reportedly showed fewer N-insertions than the roughly 710-donor mean. A later analysis, which compared TCR beta chains of equal frequency, found the HLA-associated ones more clonally expanded.

The germline gives CDR1 LGHNA, CDR2 YNFKEQ. Deletions cut 4 bases from V and 5 bases from J, with 4 bases between. This CDR3 contains 11 residues. In the PCR, 60 Vbeta and 13 Jbeta primers were used. Repertoires were generated with immunoSEQ multiplex PCR, while TCRdb's copy carries only in-frame clones and drops some. The sample has about 200,000 clones; approximately 79% are singletons. Unrecorded immune exposure was likely among donors, who were nominally healthy when sampled. The sequence came from a young woman in good health and CMV-seropositive. The chain joins TRBV4-2 to TRBJ2-3; D remains ambiguous. Sequenced material: PBMCs. CDR3 sequence reads: CASSRGDTQYF. The CDR3 DNA sequence: TGTGCCAGCAGCCGCGGAGATACGCAGTATTTT.